This T cell receptor (beta chain) was obtained from a study of T cells in Graves' hyperthyroidism and ophthalmopathy. This clonotype was seen repeatedly, ten times or more. Per germline, CDR1 SGHTA and CDR2 FQGNSA. There are 13 residues in the CDR3. Trimming stripped 4 bases from V and 3 bases from J, with 9 bases between. Regions amplified from RNA transcripts were the TCR beta CDR3 regions. HTBI primers were used for first-round RT-PCR of the TCR CDR3. TCRdb used MiXCR to reprocess the multiplex PCR reads, holding one entry per CDR3 protein. The sample carries almost 50,000 distinct CDR3 sequences, about 54% recorded once. Pregnant or lactating patients were excluded, as were those with uncontrolled infection or other autoimmune disease.

The genes are TRBV7-2 and TRBJ1-1; D gene unclear. This sequence was found in a man between 18 and 29 years old with Graves' hyperthyroidism. Material: peripheral blood or thyroid tissue (not recorded which). The CDR3 DNA reads TGTGCCAGCAGCTCTCGCGGGGACACTGAAGCTTTCTTT. Protein sequence: CASSSRGDTEAFF.